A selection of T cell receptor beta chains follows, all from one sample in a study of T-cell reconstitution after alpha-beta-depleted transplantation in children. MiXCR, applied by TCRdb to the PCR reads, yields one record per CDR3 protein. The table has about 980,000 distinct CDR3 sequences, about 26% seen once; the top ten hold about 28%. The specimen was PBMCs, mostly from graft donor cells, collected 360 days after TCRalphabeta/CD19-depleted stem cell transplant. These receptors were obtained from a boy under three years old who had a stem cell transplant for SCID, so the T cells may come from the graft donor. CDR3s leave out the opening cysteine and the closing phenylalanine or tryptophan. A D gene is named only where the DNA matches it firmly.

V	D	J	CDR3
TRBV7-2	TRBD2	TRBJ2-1	ASSLSRGGNNEQF
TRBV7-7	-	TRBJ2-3	ASSLAGHSTDTQY
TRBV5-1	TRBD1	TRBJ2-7	ASSLGQGAKYEQY
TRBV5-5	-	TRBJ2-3	ASSGPNTDTQY
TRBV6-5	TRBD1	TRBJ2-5	ASSFGTGIGETQY
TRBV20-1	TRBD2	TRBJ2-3	SANLAGAADTQY
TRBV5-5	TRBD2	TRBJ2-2	ASSAASGGVTGELF
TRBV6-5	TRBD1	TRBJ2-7	ASSYSTGGPYEQY
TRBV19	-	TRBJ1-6	ASSPTFRTLH
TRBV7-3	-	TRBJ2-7	ASSPKPRWAGDEQY
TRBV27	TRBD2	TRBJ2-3	ASSWTSVIDTQY
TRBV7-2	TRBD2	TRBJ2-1	ASSLQPGGASYNEQF
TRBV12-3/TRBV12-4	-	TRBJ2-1	ASSFTAYNEQF
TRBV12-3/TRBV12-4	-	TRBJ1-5	ASSGLRMPQH
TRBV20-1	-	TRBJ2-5	SARKPPGETQC
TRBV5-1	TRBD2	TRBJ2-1	ASSPGTSRNEQF
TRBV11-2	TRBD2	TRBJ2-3	ASSLVVSGGRSDTQY
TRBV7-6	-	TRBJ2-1	ASSLLPTYNEQF
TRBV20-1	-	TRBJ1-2	SARDPGLQVGT
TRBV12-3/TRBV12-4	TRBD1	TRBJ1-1	ASSWSTGATTEAF
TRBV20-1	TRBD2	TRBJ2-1	SASGLAGGPSSYNEQF
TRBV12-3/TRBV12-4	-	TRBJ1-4	ASSLSDNDEKLF
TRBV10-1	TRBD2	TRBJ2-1	ASSHSGGFNNEQF
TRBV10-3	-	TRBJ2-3	AIRRGVGADTQY
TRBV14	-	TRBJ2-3	ASSQSSGQPSTDTQY
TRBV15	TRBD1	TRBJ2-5	ATSGGQLETQY
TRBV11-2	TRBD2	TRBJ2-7	ASSLGLAGGIPYEQY
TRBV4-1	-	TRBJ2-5	ASSRAQAVGETQY
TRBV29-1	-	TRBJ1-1	SVEGAF
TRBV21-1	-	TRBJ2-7	ASSKAPGGDEQY
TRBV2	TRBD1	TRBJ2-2	ASSKTGEAGELF
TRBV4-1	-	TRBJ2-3	ASSQVRRDLTQY
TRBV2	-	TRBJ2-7	ASKGVYEQY
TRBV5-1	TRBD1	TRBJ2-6	ASTPGTGLPGANVLT
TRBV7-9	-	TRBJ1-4	ASSSLVEKLF
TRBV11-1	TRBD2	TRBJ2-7	ASSFQLAGGSYEQY
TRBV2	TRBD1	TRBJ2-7	ASSRTGVPYEQY
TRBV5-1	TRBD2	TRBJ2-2	ASSLPSGGGTGELF
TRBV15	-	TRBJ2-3	ATSNPGGRGPDTQY
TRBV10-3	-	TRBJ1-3	AISESSIRGSGNTIY
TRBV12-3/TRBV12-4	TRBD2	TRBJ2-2	ASTSTLTSGGSTGELF
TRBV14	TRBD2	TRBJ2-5	ASNGLDEETQY
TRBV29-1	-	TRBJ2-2	SVESGTNTGELF
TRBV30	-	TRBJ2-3	AWSVGPDTQY
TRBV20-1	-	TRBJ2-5	STAPRSGETQY
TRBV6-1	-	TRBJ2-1	ASSRGSPVGGLGNEQF
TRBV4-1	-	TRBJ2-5	ASSQDGRTAYQETQY
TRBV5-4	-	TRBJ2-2	ASSLVGQLNTGELF
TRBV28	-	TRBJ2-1	ASSLRSTVHNEQF
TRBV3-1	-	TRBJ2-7	ASMRTFGEQY
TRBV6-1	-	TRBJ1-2	ASSEAGRNIYGYT
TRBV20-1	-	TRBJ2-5	SASGSQTQY